The 9 T cell receptor beta chains listed next were all sequenced from one sample in a study of patients and donors after allogeneic stem cell transplantation. TCRdb re-derived calls from the RT-PCR reads in MiXCR, one entry per CDR3 protein. The data show approximately 250,000 distinct CDR3 sequences, around 14% seen once. Sequenced sample: blood, either unsorted or a sorted T cell fraction (not recorded which). The receptors were gathered from a human donor who was either an allogeneic HSCT recipient or a stem cell or donor lymphocyte infusion donor (not recorded which). It is not recorded whose cells these are; they may come from a transplant donor.

This clonotype came up a few times. The chain combines TRBV2 with TRBJ1-2; 7 bases are a match to TRBD1. The J segment lost 7 bases and the V segment lost 4 bases, leaving 12 bases of the junction unmatched. The CDR3 has 15 residues. The V gene's germline CDR1 is SNHLY and CDR2 FYNNEI. CDR3 bases: TGTGCCAGCAGTGGTTATAAGGGGGCTGCTATTGGCTACACCTTC. Translation: CASSGYKGAAIGYTF.

This rearrangement joins TRBV27 to TRBJ1-5, with 7 positions matching TRBD1. CDR3 length: 14 residues. V shed 4 bases and J 6 bases; nucleotides not matched to a gene: 6. Germline values: CDR1 MNHEY, CDR2 SMNVEV (reference sequence). In DNA form, the CDR3 reads TGTGCCAGCAGTTCTTCAGGGGGTCGTCAGCCCCAGCATTTT. Its protein is CASSSSGGRQPQHF.

This clonotype showed up many times. A read error may account for a junction end that differs from germline. The V gene is TRBV20-1, the J gene TRBJ2-4; 9 bases are a match to TRBD2. CDR3 length equals 15 residues. The germline gives CDR1 DFQATT, CDR2 SNEGSKA (reference sequence). The DNA for the CDR3 is TGCAGTGCTAGAGTCGGGGGACTAGCCCAAAACATTCAGTACTTC. Residues: CSARVGGLAQNIQYF.

This clonotype was detected many times. The chain employs TRBV10-3 and TRBJ1-5; no definite D call. This CDR3 is built from 13 residues. V was cut by 8 bases and J by 0 bases, with 8 bases left in between. Germline CDR1 is ENHRY and CDR2 is SYGVKD. The CDR3 nucleotides read TGTGCCATCGACGGTTATAGCAATCAGCCCCAGCATTTT. Translated, it gives CAIDGYSNQPQHF.

The rearrangement links TRBV19 to TRBJ1-2; D unresolved. This CDR3 is built from 13 residues. The germline CDR1 and CDR2 sequences are LNHDA and SQIVND (reference sequence). The V and J ends lost 3 bases and 3 bases respectively, with 8 bases between them. CDR3 sequence (DNA): TGTGCCAGTAGTATCCCGGGCGACTATGGCTACACCTTC. It is translated as CASSIPGDYGYTF.

The CDR3 protein is CASSVASNQPQHF. The CDR3 DNA is TGTGCCAGCAGCGTAGCTAGCAATCAGCCCCAGCATTTT. The J gene is TRBJ1-5, the V gene TRBV9; D gene unclear. The CDR3 is made up of 13 amino acids. Per the germline V gene, CDR1 is SGDLS and CDR2 is YYNGEE. V was shortened by 0 bases and J by 0 bases, with 1 base between the two germline ends.

This clonotype was seen a handful of times. The rearrangement joins TRBV12-3 or TRBV12-4 to TRBJ2-1; 8 bases are shared with TRBD2. This CDR3 has 15 amino acids. V lost 11 bases to trimming and J lost 5 bases; unmatched junction nucleotides: 14. The CDR3 DNA follows: TGTGCCTCCTCCGACGGGGTAGCGGGAAACAATGAGCAGTTCTTC. Protein: CASSDGVAGNNEQFF.

This clonotype was seen a few times. V gene TRBV20-1 combines with J gene TRBJ2-3; no clear D. This CDR3 spans 15 amino acids. Trimming pared 0 bases from V and 0 bases from J, leaving 10 bases between. Per the germline V gene, CDR1 is DFQATT and CDR2 is SNEGSKA (reference sequence). The CDR3 nucleotides read TGCAGTGCTAGAGATAGAGCCACTAGCACAGATACGCAGTATTTT. This translates into CSARDRATSTDTQYF.

This clonotype has at least ten counts. This sequence joins TRBV6-1 and TRBJ1-5; perhaps TRBD1 as D (5 bases). V lost 6 bases and J lost 0, with 18 bases in between. The CDR3 sequence is 17 residues long. Germline assignment: CDR1 MNHNS and CDR2 SASEGT. As DNA, the CDR3 is TGTGCCAGCAGGCCGGGAACGGGGGGTCTTAGCAATCAGCCCCAGCATTTT. Translation gives CASRPGTGGLSNQPQHF.